The clone carrying this T cell receptor (beta chain) occurred a few times. Its matching antigen is unknown. Template switching added a universal primer binding site, and final cDNA carried unique molecular identifiers. TCRdb independently ran MiXCR on the 5' RACE reads; one entry per CDR3 protein. This sample yields around 230,000 distinct CDR3 sequences, of which around 10% are seen a single time; 5.1% belongs to the top ten. The CDR3 totals 16 residues. The germline gives CDR1 SGHRS, CDR2 YFSETQ. J was trimmed by 4 bases and V by 4 bases; bases with no gene match: 9. The sample comes from a study of identical twins. Study-level points and caveats: Abundant cord blood beta clonotypes carried fewer insertions; memory repertoires showed none.

All donors comprised healthy Caucasians. The TCR was taken from a young woman in good health. The rearrangement uses TRBV5-1 and TRBJ2-1; 9 bases are a match to TRBD2. Material for sequencing was memory (CD45RO+) T cells sorted from blood. DNA of the CDR3: TGCGCCAGCAGCCACCGGACTAGCGAGTTATACAATGAGCAGTTCTTC. Its protein is CASSHRTSELYNEQFF.